The rows below give T cell receptor beta chains drawn from one sample of a study of blood T cell repertoires in COVID-19. Using immunoSEQ multiplex PCR, the repertoire was profiled, and TCRdb retains in-frame clones only, with some absent. The sample holds 250,000 to 350,000 clones, around 84% seen once. What was sequenced was peripheral blood. These receptors were obtained from a human donor with COVID-19, enrolled during active disease. The donor label of this sample is uncertain. The CDR3 runs from the conserved cysteine through the conserved F or W. D genes are given only for firm matches. Some rows mark clone size as missing; the rest say once, few, many or name a class of expanded clone.

abundance: -
j_gene: TRBJ2-7
v_gene: TRBV2
d_gene: TRBD1
CDR3aa: CASSEADRAAFYEQYF
CDR3nt: TGTGCCAGCAGTGAAGCGGACAGGGCGGCCTTCTACGAGCAGTACTTC

abundance: -
j_gene: TRBJ1-5
v_gene: TRBV30
d_gene: -
CDR3aa: CAWSSNENQPQHF
CDR3nt: TGTGCCTGGAGTTCAAACGAGAATCAGCCCCAGCATTTT

abundance: -
j_gene: TRBJ1-1
v_gene: TRBV30
d_gene: TRBD1
CDR3aa: CAWKGQGVGQNTEAFF
CDR3nt: TGTGCCTGGAAAGGCCAGGGGGTGGGCCAGAACACTGAAGCTTTCTTT

abundance: -
j_gene: TRBJ1-5
v_gene: TRBV5-1
d_gene: TRBD1
CDR3aa: CASSRSGTENQPQHF
CDR3nt: TGCGCCAGCAGCCGAAGTGGGACAGAGAATCAGCCCCAGCATTTT

abundance: -
j_gene: TRBJ1-5
v_gene: TRBV7-8
d_gene: -
CDR3aa: CASSSLAGSNQPQHF
CDR3nt: TGTGCCAGCAGCTCACTAGCGGGAAGCAATCAGCCCCAGCATTTT

abundance: -
j_gene: TRBJ2-1
v_gene: TRBV6-5
d_gene: TRBD2
CDR3aa: CASRLAGDVNNEQFF
CDR3nt: TGTGCCAGCAGGCTAGCGGGAGACGTCAACAATGAGCAGTTCTTC

abundance: -
j_gene: TRBJ1-1
v_gene: TRBV19
d_gene: -
CDR3aa: CASSISRSLTEAFF
CDR3nt: TGTGCCAGTAGTATAAGCAGGTCACTCACTGAAGCTTTCTTT

abundance: -
j_gene: TRBJ2-7
v_gene: TRBV2
d_gene: -
CDR3aa: CASSERPPGPQGHEQYF
CDR3nt: TGTGCCAGCAGTGAACGACCCCCCGGCCCCCAGGGGCACGAGCAGTACTTC

abundance: -
j_gene: TRBJ1-1
v_gene: TRBV5-1
d_gene: TRBD1
CDR3aa: CASSLTGQGLMNTEAFF
CDR3nt: TGCGCCAGCAGCTTGACAGGACAGGGGCTGATGAACACTGAAGCTTTCTTT

abundance: -
j_gene: TRBJ2-7
v_gene: TRBV5-4
d_gene: -
CDR3aa: CASSLAGVAEQYF
CDR3nt: TGTGCCAGCAGCTTGGCCGGAGTAGCGGAGCAGTACTTC

abundance: -
j_gene: TRBJ2-1
v_gene: TRBV5-4
d_gene: TRBD2
CDR3aa: CASSLAGVAEQFF
CDR3nt: TGTGCCAGCAGCTTAGCGGGAGTAGCTGAGCAGTTCTTC

abundance: once
j_gene: TRBJ1-5
v_gene: TRBV28
d_gene: -
CDR3aa: CASSLAGPRQPQHF
CDR3nt: TGTGCCAGCAGTTTAGCAGGGCCGCGGCAGCCCCAGCATTTT

abundance: -
j_gene: TRBJ2-1
v_gene: TRBV13
d_gene: TRBD1
CDR3aa: CASSPTGTNEQFF
CDR3nt: TGTGCCAGCAGCCCGACAGGGACCAATGAGCAGTTCTTC

abundance: -
j_gene: TRBJ1-5
v_gene: TRBV10-3
d_gene: TRBD1
CDR3aa: CAIRGTENQPQHF
CDR3nt: TGTGCCATCAGGGGGACAGAAAATCAGCCCCAGCATTTT

abundance: -
j_gene: TRBJ2-3
v_gene: TRBV21-1
d_gene: -
CDR3aa: CASRPDRADTQYF
CDR3nt: TGTGCCAGCAGACCGGACAGAGCGGATACGCAGTATTTT

abundance: few
j_gene: TRBJ2-5
v_gene: TRBV28
d_gene: TRBD1
CDR3aa: CASSPPTGGWETQYF
CDR3nt: TGTGCCAGCAGCCCCCCCACAGGGGGCTGGGAGACCCAGTACTTC

abundance: -
j_gene: TRBJ1-1
v_gene: TRBV19
d_gene: -
CDR3aa: CASRTGSWGTEAFF
CDR3nt: TGTGCCAGTAGGACAGGATCATGGGGCACTGAAGCTTTCTTT

abundance: -
j_gene: TRBJ2-7
v_gene: TRBV7-2
d_gene: TRBD1
CDR3aa: CASATGTAPYEQYF
CDR3nt: TGTGCCAGCGCAACCGGGACAGCGCCCTACGAGCAGTACTTC

abundance: -
j_gene: TRBJ1-1
v_gene: TRBV5-4
d_gene: -
CDR3aa: CASSFSGNQGNAEAFF
CDR3nt: TGTGCCAGCAGCTTTAGTGGGAACCAGGGTAACGCTGAAGCTTTCTTT

abundance: -
j_gene: TRBJ2-5
v_gene: TRBV19
d_gene: -
CDR3aa: CASSEREETQYF
CDR3nt: TGTGCCAGTAGTGAGAGGGAAGAGACCCAGTACTTC

abundance: -
j_gene: TRBJ2-3
v_gene: TRBV24-1
d_gene: TRBD2
CDR3aa: CATSDPQASGRRNTQYF
CDR3nt: TGTGCCACCAGTGACCCCCAGGCTAGCGGGAGGCGGAATACGCAGTATTTT

abundance: -
j_gene: TRBJ1-2
v_gene: TRBV19
d_gene: -
CDR3aa: CASSIDTGYSYTF
CDR3nt: TGTGCCAGTAGTATAGACACAGGGTACAGCTACACCTTC

abundance: once
j_gene: TRBJ2-7
v_gene: TRBV6-5
d_gene: TRBD1
CDR3aa: CASSYDRGGSYEQYF
CDR3nt: TGTGCCAGCAGTTACGACAGGGGGGGCTCCTACGAGCAGTACTTC

abundance: -
j_gene: TRBJ2-2
v_gene: TRBV4-1
d_gene: TRBD2
CDR3aa: CASSQPGLAGGPRTGELFF
CDR3nt: TGCGCCAGCAGCCAACCCGGGCTAGCGGGAGGGCCGAGGACCGGGGAGCTGTTTTTT

abundance: -
j_gene: TRBJ2-2
v_gene: TRBV7-7
d_gene: TRBD2
CDR3aa: CASSTTFGRGTGELFF
CDR3nt: TGTGCTAGCAGCACCACCTTTGGGCGGGGGACCGGGGAGCTGTTTTTT

abundance: -
j_gene: TRBJ1-1
v_gene: TRBV6-5
d_gene: -
CDR3aa: CASRRIQGLNTEAFF
CDR3nt: TGTGCCAGCAGGAGGATACAGGGCCTGAACACTGAAGCTTTCTTT

abundance: -
j_gene: TRBJ1-6
v_gene: TRBV6-5
d_gene: TRBD1
CDR3aa: CASRGTGPRSPLHF
CDR3nt: TGTGCCAGCAGGGGGACAGGGCCTCGTTCACCCCTCCACTTT

abundance: -
j_gene: TRBJ2-1
v_gene: TRBV4-3
d_gene: TRBD1
CDR3aa: CASSRDLTGAREQFF
CDR3nt: TGCGCCAGCAGTCGCGACTTGACAGGGGCTCGGGAGCAGTTCTTC

abundance: few
j_gene: TRBJ2-7
v_gene: TRBV5-1
d_gene: -
CDR3aa: CASSLLTVPYEQYF
CDR3nt: TGCGCCAGCAGCTTATTGACAGTACCCTACGAGCAGTACTTC

abundance: -
j_gene: TRBJ1-2
v_gene: TRBV7-2
d_gene: -
CDR3aa: CASSLPPRQSSYGYTF
CDR3nt: TGTGCCAGCAGCCTGCCCCCGCGACAGAGTTCCTATGGCTACACCTTC

abundance: -
j_gene: TRBJ1-5
v_gene: TRBV6-6
d_gene: -
CDR3aa: CASTGDGGLKDQPQHF
CDR3nt: TGTGCCAGCACAGGGGACGGGGGGTTGAAGGATCAGCCCCAGCATTTT

abundance: few
j_gene: TRBJ2-1
v_gene: TRBV11-2
d_gene: TRBD1
CDR3aa: CASSLDRNNEQFF
CDR3nt: TGTGCCAGCAGCCTGGACAGGAACAATGAGCAGTTCTTC

abundance: -
j_gene: TRBJ2-1
v_gene: TRBV4-2
d_gene: TRBD2
CDR3aa: CASSQESLADYNEQFF
CDR3nt: TGTGCCAGCAGCCAAGAAAGCCTAGCGGATTACAATGAGCAGTTCTTC

abundance: few
j_gene: TRBJ1-6
v_gene: TRBV30
d_gene: TRBD1
CDR3aa: CAWASPQGVYNSPLHF
CDR3nt: TGTGCCTGGGCATCCCCCCAGGGGGTTTATAATTCACCCCTCCACTTT

abundance: -
j_gene: TRBJ2-1
v_gene: TRBV7-3
d_gene: TRBD1
CDR3aa: CASSPPGQGNEQFF
CDR3nt: TGTGCCAGCAGCCCACCGGGACAGGGGAATGAGCAGTTCTTC

abundance: -
j_gene: TRBJ1-5
v_gene: TRBV30
d_gene: -
CDR3aa: CAWSVGVREFNQPQHF
CDR3nt: TGTGCCTGGAGTGTTGGGGTGCGGGAGTTCAATCAGCCCCAGCATTTT

abundance: -
j_gene: TRBJ1-3
v_gene: TRBV2
d_gene: TRBD1
CDR3aa: CASSVRQPGQGNTIYF
CDR3nt: TGTGCCAGCAGTGTCCGCCAACCGGGACAGGGAAACACCATATATTTT

abundance: -
j_gene: TRBJ1-3
v_gene: TRBV15
d_gene: -
CDR3aa: CATSRDSPLAEVYF
CDR3nt: TGTGCCACCAGCAGAGATAGCCCCCTAGCCGAGGTATATTTT

abundance: -
j_gene: TRBJ2-7
v_gene: TRBV5-6
d_gene: -
CDR3aa: CASSSPPWERVDEQYF
CDR3nt: TGTGCCAGCAGCTCCCCTCCCTGGGAGCGGGTAGACGAGCAGTACTTC

abundance: -
j_gene: TRBJ1-1
v_gene: TRBV5-4
d_gene: -
CDR3aa: CASSLDDIRDIPLNTEAFF
CDR3nt: TGTGCCAGCAGCTTGGACGATATCCGGGACATTCCCTTGAACACTGAAGCTTTCTTT